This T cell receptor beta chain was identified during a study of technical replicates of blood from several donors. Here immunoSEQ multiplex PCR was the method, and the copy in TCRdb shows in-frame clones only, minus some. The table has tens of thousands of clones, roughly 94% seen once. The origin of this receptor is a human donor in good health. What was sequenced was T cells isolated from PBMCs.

CDR3 nucleotides: TGCGCCAGCAGACGCGGGAGTGGAAATGAGCAGTTCTTC. Protein: CASRRGSGNEQFF. This chain connects TRBV4-1 to TRBJ2-1; 7 bases fit TRBD2. The CDR3 covers 13 residues. CDR1 and CDR2 (germline): MGHRA, YSYEKL. J lost 7 bases, V lost 6 bases, and 6 bases had no gene match.